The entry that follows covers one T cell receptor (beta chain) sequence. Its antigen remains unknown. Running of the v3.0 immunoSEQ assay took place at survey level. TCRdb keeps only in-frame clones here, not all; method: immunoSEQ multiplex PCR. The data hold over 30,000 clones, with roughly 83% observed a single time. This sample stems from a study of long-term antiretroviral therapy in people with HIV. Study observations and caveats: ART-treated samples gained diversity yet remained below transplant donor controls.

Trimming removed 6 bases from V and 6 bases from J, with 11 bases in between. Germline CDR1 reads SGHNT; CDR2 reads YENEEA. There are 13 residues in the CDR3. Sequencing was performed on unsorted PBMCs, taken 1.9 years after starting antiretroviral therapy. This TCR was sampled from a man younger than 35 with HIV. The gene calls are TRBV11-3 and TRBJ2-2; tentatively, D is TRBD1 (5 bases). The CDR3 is CASSKQGSGELFF. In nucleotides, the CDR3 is TGTGCCAGCAGTAAGCAGGGATCCGGGGAGCTGTTTTTT.